This T cell receptor (beta chain) was profiled in a study of blood T cell repertoires in COVID-19. Whole-study context: There were acute and convalescent COVID-19 samples, and they came from the United States, Italy and Spain. The cDNA or gDNA used as material had been derived from T cells, B-cell-depleted T cells, or PBMCs.

Germline loops: CDR1 MNHEY, CDR2 SVGAGI. This CDR3 region has 14 residues. Trimming left V 5 bases short and J 5 bases short, with 10 bases between. Clones were read by immunoSEQ multiplex PCR, and TCRdb kept only the in-frame ones, dropping some. The data hold 65,000 to 100,000 clones, with around 80% observed a single time. The chain links TRBV6-5 to TRBJ1-6; weak D call: TRBD1 (6 bases). The sample taken for sequencing was peripheral blood. The TCR comes from a human donor in a cohort sampled during active COVID-19. This CDR3 is CASSPRGNNSPLHF. The CDR3 nucleotides are TGTGCCAGCAGTCCCAGGGGAAATAATTCACCCCTCCACTTT.